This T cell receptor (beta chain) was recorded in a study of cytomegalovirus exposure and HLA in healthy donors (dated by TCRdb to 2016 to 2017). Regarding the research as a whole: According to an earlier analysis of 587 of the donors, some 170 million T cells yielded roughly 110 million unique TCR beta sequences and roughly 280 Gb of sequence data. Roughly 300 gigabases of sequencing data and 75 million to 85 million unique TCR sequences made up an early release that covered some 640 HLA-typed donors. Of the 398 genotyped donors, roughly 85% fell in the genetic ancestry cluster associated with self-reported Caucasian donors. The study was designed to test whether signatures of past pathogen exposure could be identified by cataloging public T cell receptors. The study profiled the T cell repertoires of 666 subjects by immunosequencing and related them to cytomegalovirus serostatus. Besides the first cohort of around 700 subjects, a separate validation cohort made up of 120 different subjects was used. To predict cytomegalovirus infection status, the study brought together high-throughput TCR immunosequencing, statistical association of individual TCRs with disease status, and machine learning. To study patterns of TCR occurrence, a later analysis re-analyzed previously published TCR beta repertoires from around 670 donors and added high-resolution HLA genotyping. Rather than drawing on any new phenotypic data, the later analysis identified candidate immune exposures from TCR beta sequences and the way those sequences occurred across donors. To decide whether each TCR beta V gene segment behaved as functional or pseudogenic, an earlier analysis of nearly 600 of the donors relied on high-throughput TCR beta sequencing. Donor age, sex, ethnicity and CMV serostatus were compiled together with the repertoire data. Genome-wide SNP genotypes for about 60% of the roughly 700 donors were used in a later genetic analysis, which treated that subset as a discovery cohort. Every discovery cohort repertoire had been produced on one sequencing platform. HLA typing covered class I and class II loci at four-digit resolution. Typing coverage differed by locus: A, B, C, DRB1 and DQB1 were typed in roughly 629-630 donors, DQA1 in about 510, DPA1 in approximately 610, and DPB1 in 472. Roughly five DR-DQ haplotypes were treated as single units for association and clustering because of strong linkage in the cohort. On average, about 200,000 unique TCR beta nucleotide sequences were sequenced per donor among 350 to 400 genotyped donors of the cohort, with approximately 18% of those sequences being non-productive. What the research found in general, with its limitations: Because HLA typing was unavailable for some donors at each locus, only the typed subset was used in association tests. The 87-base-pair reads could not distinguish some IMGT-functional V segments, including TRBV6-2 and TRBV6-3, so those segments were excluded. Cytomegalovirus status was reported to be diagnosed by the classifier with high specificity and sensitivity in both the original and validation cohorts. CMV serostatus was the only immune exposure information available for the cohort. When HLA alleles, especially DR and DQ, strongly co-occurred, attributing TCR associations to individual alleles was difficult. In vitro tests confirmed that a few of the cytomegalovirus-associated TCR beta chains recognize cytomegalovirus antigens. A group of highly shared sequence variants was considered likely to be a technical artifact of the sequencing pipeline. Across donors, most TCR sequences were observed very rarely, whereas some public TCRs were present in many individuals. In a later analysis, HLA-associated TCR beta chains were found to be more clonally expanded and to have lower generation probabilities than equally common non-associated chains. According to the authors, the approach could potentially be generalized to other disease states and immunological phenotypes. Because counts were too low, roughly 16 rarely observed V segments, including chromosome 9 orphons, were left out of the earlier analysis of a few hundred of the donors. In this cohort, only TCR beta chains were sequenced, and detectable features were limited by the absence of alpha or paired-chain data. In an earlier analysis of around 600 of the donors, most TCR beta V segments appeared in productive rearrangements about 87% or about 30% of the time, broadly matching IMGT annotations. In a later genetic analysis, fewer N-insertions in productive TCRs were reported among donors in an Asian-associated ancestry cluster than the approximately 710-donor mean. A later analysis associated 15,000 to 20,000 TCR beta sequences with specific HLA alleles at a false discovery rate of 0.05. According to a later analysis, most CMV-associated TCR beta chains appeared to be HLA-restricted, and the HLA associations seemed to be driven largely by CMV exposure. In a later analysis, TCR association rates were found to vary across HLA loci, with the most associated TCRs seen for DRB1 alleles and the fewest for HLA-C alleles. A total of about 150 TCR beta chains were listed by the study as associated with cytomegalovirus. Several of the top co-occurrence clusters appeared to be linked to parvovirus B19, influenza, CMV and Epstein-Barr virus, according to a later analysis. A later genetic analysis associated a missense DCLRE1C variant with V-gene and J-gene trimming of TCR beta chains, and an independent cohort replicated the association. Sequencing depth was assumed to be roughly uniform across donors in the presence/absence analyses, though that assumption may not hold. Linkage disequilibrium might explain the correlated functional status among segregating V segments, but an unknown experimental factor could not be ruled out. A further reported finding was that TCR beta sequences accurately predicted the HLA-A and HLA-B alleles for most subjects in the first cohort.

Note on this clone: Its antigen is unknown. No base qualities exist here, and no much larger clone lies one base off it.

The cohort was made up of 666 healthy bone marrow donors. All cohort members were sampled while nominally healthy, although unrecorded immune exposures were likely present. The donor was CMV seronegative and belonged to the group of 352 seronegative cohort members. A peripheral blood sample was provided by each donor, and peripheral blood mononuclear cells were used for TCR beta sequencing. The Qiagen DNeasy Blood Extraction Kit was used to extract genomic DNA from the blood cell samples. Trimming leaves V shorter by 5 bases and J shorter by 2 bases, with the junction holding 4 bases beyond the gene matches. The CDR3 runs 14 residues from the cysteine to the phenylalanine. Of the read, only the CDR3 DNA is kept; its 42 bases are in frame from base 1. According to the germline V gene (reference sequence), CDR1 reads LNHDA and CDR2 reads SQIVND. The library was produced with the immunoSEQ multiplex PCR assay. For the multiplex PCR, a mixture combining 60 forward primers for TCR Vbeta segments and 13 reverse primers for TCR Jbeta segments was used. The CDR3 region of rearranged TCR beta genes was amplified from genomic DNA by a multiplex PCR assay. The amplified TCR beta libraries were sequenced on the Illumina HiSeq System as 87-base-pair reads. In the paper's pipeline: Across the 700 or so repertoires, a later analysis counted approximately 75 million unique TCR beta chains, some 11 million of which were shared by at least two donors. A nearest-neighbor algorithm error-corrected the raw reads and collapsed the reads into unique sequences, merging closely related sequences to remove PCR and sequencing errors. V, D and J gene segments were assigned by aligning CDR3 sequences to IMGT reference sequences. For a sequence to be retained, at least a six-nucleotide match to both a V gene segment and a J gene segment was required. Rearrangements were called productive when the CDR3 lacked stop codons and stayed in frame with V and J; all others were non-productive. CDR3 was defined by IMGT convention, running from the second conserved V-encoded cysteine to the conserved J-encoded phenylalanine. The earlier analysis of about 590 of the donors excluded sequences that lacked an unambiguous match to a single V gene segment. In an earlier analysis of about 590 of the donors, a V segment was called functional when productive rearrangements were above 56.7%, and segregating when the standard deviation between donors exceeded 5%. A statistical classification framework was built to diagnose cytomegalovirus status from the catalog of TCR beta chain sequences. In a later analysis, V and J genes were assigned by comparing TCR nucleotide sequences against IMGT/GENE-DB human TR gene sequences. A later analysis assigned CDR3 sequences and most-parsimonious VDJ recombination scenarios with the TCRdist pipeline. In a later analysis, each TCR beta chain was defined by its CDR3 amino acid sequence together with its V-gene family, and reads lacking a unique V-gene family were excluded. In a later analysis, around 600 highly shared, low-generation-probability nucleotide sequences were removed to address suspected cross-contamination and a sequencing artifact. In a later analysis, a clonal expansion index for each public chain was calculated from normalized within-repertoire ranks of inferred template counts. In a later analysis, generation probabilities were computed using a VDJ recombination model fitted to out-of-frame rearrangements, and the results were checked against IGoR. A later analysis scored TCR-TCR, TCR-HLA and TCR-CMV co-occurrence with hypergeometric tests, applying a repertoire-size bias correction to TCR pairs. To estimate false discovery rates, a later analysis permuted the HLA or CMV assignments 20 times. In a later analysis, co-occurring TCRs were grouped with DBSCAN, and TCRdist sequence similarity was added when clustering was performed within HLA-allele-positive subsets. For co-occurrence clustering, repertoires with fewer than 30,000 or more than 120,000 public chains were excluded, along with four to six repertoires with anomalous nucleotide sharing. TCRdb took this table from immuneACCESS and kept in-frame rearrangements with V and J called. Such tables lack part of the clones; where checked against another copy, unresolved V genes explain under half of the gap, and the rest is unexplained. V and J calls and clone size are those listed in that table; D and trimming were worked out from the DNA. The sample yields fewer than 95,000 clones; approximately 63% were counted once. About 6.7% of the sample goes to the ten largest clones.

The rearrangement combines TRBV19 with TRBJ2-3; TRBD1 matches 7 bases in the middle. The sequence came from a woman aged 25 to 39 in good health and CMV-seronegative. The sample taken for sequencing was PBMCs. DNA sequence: TGTGCCAGTAGTGCCGGGACAGACACAGATACGCAGTATTTT. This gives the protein CASSAGTDTDTQYF.